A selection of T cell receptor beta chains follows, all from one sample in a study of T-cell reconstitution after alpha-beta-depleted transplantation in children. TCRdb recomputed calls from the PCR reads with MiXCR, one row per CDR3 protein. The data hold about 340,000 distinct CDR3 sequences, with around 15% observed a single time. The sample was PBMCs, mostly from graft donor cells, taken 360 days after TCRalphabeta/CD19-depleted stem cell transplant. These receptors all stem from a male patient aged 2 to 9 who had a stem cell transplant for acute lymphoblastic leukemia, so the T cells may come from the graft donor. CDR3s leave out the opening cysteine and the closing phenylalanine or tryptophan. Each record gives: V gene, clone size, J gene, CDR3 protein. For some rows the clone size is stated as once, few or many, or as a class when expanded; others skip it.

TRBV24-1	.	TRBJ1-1	ATSNRWAEAF
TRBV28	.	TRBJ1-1	ASSSITEAF
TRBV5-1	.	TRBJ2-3	ASSLWAPGADTQY
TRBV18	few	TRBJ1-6	ASSPTGANSPLH
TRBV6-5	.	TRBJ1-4	ASSYGTLATNEKLF
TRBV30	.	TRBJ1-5	AWSVLTGNQPQH
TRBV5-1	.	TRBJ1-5	ASRPDGYSNQPQH
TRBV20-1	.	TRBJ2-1	SARQGNYNEQF
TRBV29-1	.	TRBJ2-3	SAPPGQGADTQY
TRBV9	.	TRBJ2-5	ASSVGGRAQETQY
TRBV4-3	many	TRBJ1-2	ASSQDLQGVYGYT
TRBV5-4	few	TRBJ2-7	ASSLVGRAPYEQY
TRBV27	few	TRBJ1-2	ASSFGTGMNGYT
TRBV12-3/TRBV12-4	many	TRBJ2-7	ASSEGGSVYEQY
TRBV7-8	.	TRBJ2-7	ASSLRRLAGGMSSYEQY
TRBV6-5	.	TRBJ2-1	ASSSEGVGGHNEQF
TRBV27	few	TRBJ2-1	ASSRRTSPYNEQF
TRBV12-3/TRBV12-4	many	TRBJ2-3	ASSSRDPRTDTQY
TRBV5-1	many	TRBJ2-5	ASSFVGEETQY
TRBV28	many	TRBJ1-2	ASGDRANYGYT
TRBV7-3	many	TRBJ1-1	ASSLTGPNTEAF
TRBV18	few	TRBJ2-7	ASSPPSGSTHEQY